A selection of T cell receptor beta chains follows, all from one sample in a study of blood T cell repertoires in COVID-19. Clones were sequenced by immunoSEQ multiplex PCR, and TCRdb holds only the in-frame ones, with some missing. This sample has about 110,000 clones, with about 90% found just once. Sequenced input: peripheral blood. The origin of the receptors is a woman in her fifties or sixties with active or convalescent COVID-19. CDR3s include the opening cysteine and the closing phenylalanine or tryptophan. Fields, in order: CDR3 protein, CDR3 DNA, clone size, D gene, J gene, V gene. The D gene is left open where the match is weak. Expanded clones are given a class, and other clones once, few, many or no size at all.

CASSYVIIVGLTPGDTQYF TGTGCCAGCAGTTACGTAATAATTGTAGGACTGACGCCTGGAGATACGCAGTATTTT NA NA TRBJ2-3 TRBV6-2/TRBV6-3
CASSAGGNSPLHF TGTGCCAGCAGTGCCGGGGGGAATTCACCCCTCCACTTT NA NA TRBJ1-6 TRBV2
CAWSQHRGWDEKLFF TGTGCCTGGAGCCAACACAGGGGCTGGGATGAAAAACTGTTTTTT NA TRBD1 TRBJ1-4 TRBV30
CASSQRTSGSEQFF TGTGCCAGCAGCCAAAGGACTAGCGGGAGTGAGCAGTTCTTC NA TRBD2 TRBJ2-1 TRBV16
CASGLVFGQLAPNTGELFF TGTGCTAGTGGTTTGGTATTCGGCCAACTAGCGCCTAACACCGGGGAGCTGTTTTTT NA TRBD2 TRBJ2-2 TRBV12-5
CASSFGLRSTDTQYF TGTGCCAGCAGTTTTGGACTGCGGTCCACAGATACGCAGTATTTT NA NA TRBJ2-3 TRBV27
CASSVGVTKNTEAFF TGTGCCAGCAGCGTAGGGGTGACAAAGAACACTGAAGCTTTCTTT NA NA TRBJ1-1 TRBV9
CASSLQGDQPQHF TGTGCCAGCAGCTTACAGGGCGATCAGCCCCAGCATTTT few NA TRBJ1-5 TRBV7-9
CASRAGGARGYYEQYF TGTGCCAGCAGGGCAGGGGGCGCGAGAGGCTACTACGAGCAGTACTTC once TRBD1 TRBJ2-7 TRBV28
CASSVSRDSSYEQYF TGTGCCAGCAGTGTTTCCCGGGACAGCTCCTACGAGCAGTACTTC NA TRBD1 TRBJ2-7 TRBV28
CASSTGQGDVDEQFF TGTGCCAGCAGCACCGGACAGGGTGATGTGGATGAGCAGTTCTTC NA NA TRBJ2-1 TRBV21-1
CASSLITAEQYF TGTGCCAGCAGTTTGATCACAGCAGAGCAGTACTTC NA NA TRBJ2-7 TRBV12-3/TRBV12-4
CASSLEGRTYQPQHF TGTGCCAGCAGCTTGGAGGGGAGGACTTATCAGCCCCAGCATTTT NA NA TRBJ1-5 TRBV5-8
CASSPSTSGGSTDTQYF TGTGCCAGCAGCCCAAGCACTAGCGGGGGGTCCACAGATACGCAGTATTTT once TRBD2 TRBJ2-3 TRBV7-9
CASSLAIRQETQYF TGCGCCAGCAGCTTGGCCATCAGACAAGAGACCCAGTACTTC once NA TRBJ2-5 TRBV5-1
CASNGLAESSLHF TGTGCCAGCAATGGCTTAGCGGAATCATCCCTCCACTTT NA NA TRBJ1-6 TRBV2
CAISGPGGSTDTQYF TGTGCCATCAGTGGGCCGGGAGGTAGCACAGATACGCAGTATTTT once TRBD2 TRBJ2-3 TRBV10-3
CAVKREGQETQYF TGTGCCGTCAAGCGGGAGGGCCAAGAGACCCAGTACTTC few TRBD2 TRBJ2-5 TRBV10-3
CASSLFGIRDEQFF TGTGCCAGCAGCTTATTCGGGATTAGGGATGAGCAGTTCTTC once NA TRBJ2-1 TRBV11-2
CSASLYNEQFF TGCAGTGCTAGCTTGTACAATGAGCAGTTCTTC NA NA TRBJ2-1 TRBV20-1
CASSQDTGRSQPQHF TGCGCCAGCAGCCAAGATACAGGGCGGAGTCAGCCCCAGCATTTT NA NA TRBJ1-5 TRBV4-1
CASSTSGTGPNQPQHF TGTGCCAGCAGCACATCCGGGACAGGGCCCAATCAGCCCCAGCATTTT NA NA TRBJ1-5 TRBV21-1
CASSQVAAGVAGDTQYF TGTGCCAGCAGCCAAGTAGCGGCGGGAGTAGCTGGAGATACGCAGTATTTT NA TRBD2 TRBJ2-3 TRBV4-2
CASSYRAGLATDTQYF TGTGCCAGCAGTTACAGGGCTGGACTAGCGACAGATACGCAGTATTTT NA TRBD2 TRBJ2-3 TRBV6-5
CASSKTGGTGELFF TGTGCCAGTAGTAAAACAGGGGGCACCGGGGAGCTGTTTTTT NA TRBD1 TRBJ2-2 TRBV19
CASRLTERGLTEAFF TGTGCCAGCAGGTTGACAGAAAGGGGTCTCACTGAAGCTTTCTTT NA NA TRBJ1-1 TRBV5-4
CASSEIQGYAGELFF TGTGCCAGCAGTGAAATCCAGGGTTACGCCGGGGAGCTGTTTTTT NA NA TRBJ2-2 TRBV2
CASSLERGAQVEQFF TGTGCCAGCAGCTTGGAGCGGGGGGCACAGGTTGAGCAGTTCTTC once TRBD2 TRBJ2-1 TRBV5-4
CASRGTGTAYNEQFF TGTGCCAGCAGGGGGACCGGGACAGCCTACAATGAGCAGTTCTTC NA TRBD1 TRBJ2-1 TRBV28
CASVGTSGRWEQFF TGTGCCAGCGTGGGGACTAGCGGGAGATGGGAGCAGTTCTTC once TRBD2 TRBJ2-1 TRBV28
CASRYSGNTIYF TGTGCCAGCAGGTACAGTGGAAACACCATATATTTT NA NA TRBJ1-3 TRBV12-3/TRBV12-4
CASSSTLTGGLETQYF TGTGCCAGTTCGTCAACCCTCACCGGGGGATTGGAGACCCAGTACTTC NA NA TRBJ2-5 TRBV19
CAWDPDRVRTDTQYF TGTGCCTGGGATCCGGACAGGGTTCGCACAGATACGCAGTATTTT once TRBD1 TRBJ2-3 TRBV30
CASSPDSNYGYTF TGTGCCAGCAGTCCGGACAGCAACTATGGCTACACCTTC NA NA TRBJ1-2 TRBV6-2/TRBV6-3
CASSLAGDEQFF TGTGCCAGCAGCCTAGCGGGAGATGAGCAGTTCTTC NA TRBD2 TRBJ2-1 TRBV14
CARSHHGGEQYF TGTGCCAGAAGCCACCACGGGGGCGAGCAGTACTTC NA NA TRBJ2-7 TRBV5-3
CASSRDTAYEQYF TGCGCCAGCAGCCGGGACACCGCCTACGAGCAGTACTTC NA NA TRBJ2-7 TRBV4-3
CASTDYSGRPYEQYF TGTGCCAGCACCGATTATAGCGGGCGCCCCTACGAGCAGTACTTC NA NA TRBJ2-7 TRBV21-1
CASSEGPTADEQFF TGTGCCAGCAGTGAAGGGCCAACGGCGGATGAGCAGTTCTTC NA NA TRBJ2-1 TRBV2
CACLRGTNEKLFF TGTGCCTGCCTCCGGGGGACTAATGAAAAACTGTTTTTT NA NA TRBJ1-4 TRBV30
CASSSASRDEQFF TGTGCCAGCAGCTCCGCCTCGAGGGATGAGCAGTTCTTC NA NA TRBJ2-1 TRBV7-9
CASSTPLRGVKRFF TGTGCCAGCAGTACTCCCCTCCGGGGGGTGAAACGGTTCTTC once TRBD2 TRBJ2-1 TRBV6-2/TRBV6-3
CASSTPGTYPNEQFF TGCGCCAGCAGTACTCCCGGGACATACCCGAATGAGCAGTTCTTC NA NA TRBJ2-1 TRBV10-2
CASSRLGSPRAEVTDTQYF TGTGCCAGCAGCCGTTTGGGGTCCCCGAGGGCGGAAGTCACAGATACGCAGTATTTT NA NA TRBJ2-3 TRBV5-4
CASSFSVANTGELFF TGTGCCAGCAGCTTTAGCGTAGCGAACACCGGGGAGCTGTTTTTT few NA TRBJ2-2 TRBV6-2/TRBV6-3
CASSLELAGTDTQYF TGTGCCAGCAGCTTAGAACTAGCCGGCACAGATACGCAGTATTTT NA NA TRBJ2-3 TRBV7-8
CARETGSGNTIYF TGTGCCAGGGAGACAGGGTCTGGAAACACCATATATTTT NA TRBD1 TRBJ1-3 TRBV2
CASSSFSGQPKETQYF TGTGCCAGCAGTAGTTTTTCGGGACAGCCAAAAGAGACCCAGTACTTC NA TRBD1 TRBJ2-5 TRBV6-2/TRBV6-3
CASSFRGGTGELFF TGTGCCAGCAGCTTCAGAGGGGGTACCGGGGAGCTGTTTTTT NA NA TRBJ2-2 TRBV5-4
CATSTGTPYEQYF TGTGCCACTTCGACAGGGACCCCCTACGAGCAGTACTTC NA TRBD1 TRBJ2-7 TRBV19
CASSYGQFSNQPQHF TGTGCCAGCAGTTACGGGCAGTTTAGCAATCAGCCCCAGCATTTT NA NA TRBJ1-5 TRBV6-5
CASTGGLSNQPQHF TGTGCCAGCACAGGGGGCCTGAGCAATCAGCCCCAGCATTTT NA TRBD1 TRBJ1-5 TRBV19